The T cell receptor (beta chain) described here comes from a study of cytomegalovirus exposure and HLA in healthy donors. Overall study context: In terms of ancestry, the Caucasian-associated cluster contained about 80% of the roughly 360 genotyped donors.

V was pared by 0 bases and J by 0 bases, with 9 bases between. There are 16 residues in the CDR3. Per germline, CDR1 WSHSY and CDR2 SAAADI. For this clone: Antigen unknown.

Primers for the PCR totalled 60 Vbeta and 13 Jbeta. Sequencing was performed with immunoSEQ multiplex PCR; in TCRdb, only in-frame clones are kept and a portion is missing. The table has more than 80,000 clones, more than 75% seen once. Study-level points and caveats: Productive rates of about 90% or about 30% were seen for most TCR beta V segments in an earlier analysis. There were over 150 TCR beta chains listed as cytomegalovirus-associated.

The sequencing input was PBMCs. This TCR was recovered from a human donor in good health. The chain recombines TRBV10-2 with TRBJ1-5; tentatively, D is TRBD1 (5 bases). CDR3 nucleotides: TGCGCCAGCAGTGAGTCGACAGCCTTTAGCAATCAGCCCCAGCATTTT. Protein sequence: CASSESTAFSNQPQHF.